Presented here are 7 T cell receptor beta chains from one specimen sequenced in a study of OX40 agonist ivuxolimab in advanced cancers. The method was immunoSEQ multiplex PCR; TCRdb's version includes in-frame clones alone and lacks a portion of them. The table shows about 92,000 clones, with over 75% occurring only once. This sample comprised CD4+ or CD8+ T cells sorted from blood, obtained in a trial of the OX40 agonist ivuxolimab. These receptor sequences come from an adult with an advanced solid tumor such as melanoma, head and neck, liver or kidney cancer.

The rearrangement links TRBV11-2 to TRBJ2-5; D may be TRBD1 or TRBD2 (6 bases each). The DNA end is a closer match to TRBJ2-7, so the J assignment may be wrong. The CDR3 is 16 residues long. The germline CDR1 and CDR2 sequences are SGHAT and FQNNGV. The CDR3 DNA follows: TGTGCCAGCAGCTTAGTCTGGGGGCAGGCCGGGGGCGAGCAGTACTTC. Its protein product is CASSLVWGQAGGEQYF.

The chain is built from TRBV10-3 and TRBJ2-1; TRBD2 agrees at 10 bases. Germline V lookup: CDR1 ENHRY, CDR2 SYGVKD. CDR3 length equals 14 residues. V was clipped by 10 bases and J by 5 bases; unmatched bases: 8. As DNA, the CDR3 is TGTGCCACCGCACTAGCGGGATCCAACAATGAGCAGTTCTTC. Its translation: CATALAGSNNEQFF.

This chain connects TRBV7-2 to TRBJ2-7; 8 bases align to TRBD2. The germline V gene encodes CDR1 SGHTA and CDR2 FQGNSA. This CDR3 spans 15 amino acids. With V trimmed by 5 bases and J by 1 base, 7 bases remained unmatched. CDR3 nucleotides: TGTGCCAGCAGCCTGACGGCTAGCGGGTCCTACGAGCAGTACTTC. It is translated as CASSLTASGSYEQYF. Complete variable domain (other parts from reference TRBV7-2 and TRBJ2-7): GAGVSQSPSNKVTEKGKDVELRCDPISGHTALYWYRQSLGQGLEFLIYFQGNSAPDKSGLPSDRFSAERTGGSVSTLTIQRTQQEDSAVYLCASSLTASGSYEQYFGPGTRLTVT.

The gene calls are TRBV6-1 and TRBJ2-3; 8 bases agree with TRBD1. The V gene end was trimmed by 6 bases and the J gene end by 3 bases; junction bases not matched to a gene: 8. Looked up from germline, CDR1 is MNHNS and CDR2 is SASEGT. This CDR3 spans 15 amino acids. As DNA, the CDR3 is TGTGCCAGCAGCAGGACAGGGATGGGGACAGATACGCAGTATTTT. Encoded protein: CASSRTGMGTDTQYF.

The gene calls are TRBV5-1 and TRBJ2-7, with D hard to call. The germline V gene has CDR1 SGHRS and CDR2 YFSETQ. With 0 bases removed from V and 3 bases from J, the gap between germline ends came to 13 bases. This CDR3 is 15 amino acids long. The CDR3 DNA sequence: TGCGCCAGCAGCTTGGCCCCGACCGCAGACTACGAGCAGTACTTC. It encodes CASSLAPTADYEQYF. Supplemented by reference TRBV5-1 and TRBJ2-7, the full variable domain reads KAGVTQTPRYLIKTRGQQVTLSCSPISGHRSVSWYQQTPGQGLQFLFEYFSETQRNKGNFPGRFSGRQFSNSRSEMNVSTLELGDSALYLCASSLAPTADYEQYFGPGTRLTVT.

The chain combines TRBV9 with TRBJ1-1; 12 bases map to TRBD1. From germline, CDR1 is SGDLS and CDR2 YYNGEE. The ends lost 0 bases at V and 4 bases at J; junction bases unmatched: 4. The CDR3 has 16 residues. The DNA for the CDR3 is TGTGCCAGCAGCGTAGTGGGGACAGGGGGCCTCACTGAAGCTTTCTTT. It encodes CASSVVGTGGLTEAFF.

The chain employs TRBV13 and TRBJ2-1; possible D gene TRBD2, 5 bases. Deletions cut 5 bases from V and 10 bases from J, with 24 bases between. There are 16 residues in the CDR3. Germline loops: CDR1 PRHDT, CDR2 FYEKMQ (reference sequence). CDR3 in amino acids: CASSLPRTAGRAEQFF. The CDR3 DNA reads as TGTGCCAGCAGCCTACCTCGGACTGCGGGTCGAGCGGAGCAGTTCTTC.